The present T cell receptor beta chain was sequenced within a study of neoadjuvant anti-PD-1 for oral cavity cancer. Notes on this clone: The antigen remains undetermined.

Using immunoSEQ multiplex PCR, the repertoire was profiled, and TCRdb retains in-frame clones only, with some absent. The repertoire consists of under 20,000 clones, with around 72% occurring once and the leading ten covering 2.7%. Trimming cost V 4 bases and J 6 bases, with 17 bases left between them. CDR3 length: 15 amino acids. The V gene's germline CDR1 is SGHRS and CDR2 YFSETQ. Stage II-IVA oral cavity squamous cell carcinoma was new and untreated by systemic or radiation therapy. Study observations and caveats: Treg/Th17 ratio rose with pretreatment blood and fell with post-treatment tumor TCRbeta clonality.

The gene calls are TRBV5-1 and TRBJ1-5; maybe TRBD1 (6 bases). This receptor was taken from a person between 35 and 79 years old with oral cavity squamous cell carcinoma. Sequenced here: PBMCs, sampled before nivolumab (anti-PD-1) treatment. In nucleotides, the CDR3 is TGCGCCAGCAGCCTGGACGGCAGGGGAGGTCAGCCCCAGCATTTT. Encoded protein: CASSLDGRGGQPQHF.